This T cell receptor (beta chain) was retrieved from a study of PD-1 blockade in classical Hodgkin lymphoma. Germline V gives CDR1 SGHAT, CDR2 FQNNGV. CDR3 length equals 14 residues. V was clipped by 5 bases and J by 1 base, with 12 bases between them. Clones were sequenced by immunoSEQ multiplex PCR, and TCRdb holds only the in-frame ones, with some missing. The sample includes about 4,300 clones, roughly 61% seen only once; the top ten take more than 35%. No patient escaped relapse after autologous stem cell transplantation, and brentuximab vedotin exposure varied. This clonotype originated in a human donor with classical Hodgkin lymphoma. The V call is TRBV11-2, the J call TRBJ2-7; no clear D gene. The sample in question was peripheral blood mononuclear cells (PBMCs), obtained at baseline. The CDR3 loop reads CASSLPDCSYEQYF. CDR3 coding DNA: TGTGCCAGCAGCCTCCCCGACTGTTCCTACGAGCAGTACTTC.